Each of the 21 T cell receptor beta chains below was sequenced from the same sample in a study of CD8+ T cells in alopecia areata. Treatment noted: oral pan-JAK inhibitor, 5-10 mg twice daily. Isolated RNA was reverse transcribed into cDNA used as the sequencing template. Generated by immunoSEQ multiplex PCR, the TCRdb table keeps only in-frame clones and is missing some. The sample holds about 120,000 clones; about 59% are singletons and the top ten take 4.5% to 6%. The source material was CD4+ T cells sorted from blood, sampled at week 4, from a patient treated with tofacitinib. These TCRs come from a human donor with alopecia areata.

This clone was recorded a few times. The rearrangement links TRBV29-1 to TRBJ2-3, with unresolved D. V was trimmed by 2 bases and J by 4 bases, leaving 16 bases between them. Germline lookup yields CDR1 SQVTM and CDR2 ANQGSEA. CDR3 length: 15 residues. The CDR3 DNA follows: TGCAGCGTTGAATCCCCAAGCTACACCTCAGATACGCAGTATTTT. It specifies CSVESPSYTSDTQYF.

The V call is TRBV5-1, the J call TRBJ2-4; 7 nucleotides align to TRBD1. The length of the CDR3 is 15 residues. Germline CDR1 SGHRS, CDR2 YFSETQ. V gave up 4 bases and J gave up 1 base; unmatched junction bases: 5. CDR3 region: CASSPGQSAKNIQYF. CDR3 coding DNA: TGCGCCAGCAGCCCGGGACAGAGCGCCAAAAACATTCAGTACTTC.

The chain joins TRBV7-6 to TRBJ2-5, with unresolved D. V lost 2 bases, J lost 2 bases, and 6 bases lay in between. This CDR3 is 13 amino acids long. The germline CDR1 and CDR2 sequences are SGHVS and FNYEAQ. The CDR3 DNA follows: TGTGCCAGCAGCTTATCTCGACAAGAGACCCAGTACTTC. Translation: CASSLSRQETQYF.

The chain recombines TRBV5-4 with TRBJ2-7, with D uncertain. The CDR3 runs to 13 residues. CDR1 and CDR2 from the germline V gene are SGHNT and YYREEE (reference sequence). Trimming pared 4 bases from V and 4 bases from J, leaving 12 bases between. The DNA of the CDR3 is TGTGCCAGCAGCGCATCAAGTACTTACGAGCAGTACTTC. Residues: CASSASSTYEQYF.

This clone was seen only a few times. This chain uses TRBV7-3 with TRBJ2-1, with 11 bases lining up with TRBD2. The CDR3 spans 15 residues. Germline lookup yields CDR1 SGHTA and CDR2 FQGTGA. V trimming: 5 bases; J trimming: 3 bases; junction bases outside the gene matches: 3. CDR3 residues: CASSLGTSGYNEQFF. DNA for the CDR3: TGTGCCAGCAGCCTCGGGACTAGCGGCTACAATGAGCAGTTCTTC. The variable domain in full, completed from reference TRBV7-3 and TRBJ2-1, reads GAGVSQTPSNKVTEKGKYVELRCDPISGHTALYWYRQSLGQGPEFLIYFQGTGAADDSGLPNDRFFAVRPEGSVSTLKIQRTERGDSAVYLCASSLGTSGYNEQFFGPGTRLTVL.

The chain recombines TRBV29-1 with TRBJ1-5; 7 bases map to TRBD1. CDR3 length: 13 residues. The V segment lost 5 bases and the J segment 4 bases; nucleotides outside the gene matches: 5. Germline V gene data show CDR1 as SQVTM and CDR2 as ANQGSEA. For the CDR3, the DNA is TGCAGCGTTACAGACAGGGAGAATCAGCCCCAGCATTTT. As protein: CSVTDRENQPQHF.

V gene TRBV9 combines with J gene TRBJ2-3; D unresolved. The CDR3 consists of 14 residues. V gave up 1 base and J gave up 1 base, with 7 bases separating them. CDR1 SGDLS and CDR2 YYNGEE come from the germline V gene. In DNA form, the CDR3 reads TGTGCCAGCAGCGTACTCGTCGGCACAGATACGCAGTATTTT. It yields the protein CASSVLVGTDTQYF. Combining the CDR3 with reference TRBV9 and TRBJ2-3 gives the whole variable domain DSGVTQTPKHLITATGQRVTLRCSPRSGDLSVYWYQQSLDQGLQFLIQYYNGEERAKGNILERFSAQQFPDLHSELNLSSLELGDSALYFCASSVLVGTDTQYFGPGTRLTVL.

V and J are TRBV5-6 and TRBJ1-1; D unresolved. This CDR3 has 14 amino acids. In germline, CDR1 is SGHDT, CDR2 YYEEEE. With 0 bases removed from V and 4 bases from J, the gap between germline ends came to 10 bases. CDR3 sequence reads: CASSLAGSRTEAFF. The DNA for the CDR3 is TGTGCCAGCAGCTTGGCCGGGTCGCGCACTGAAGCTTTCTTT.

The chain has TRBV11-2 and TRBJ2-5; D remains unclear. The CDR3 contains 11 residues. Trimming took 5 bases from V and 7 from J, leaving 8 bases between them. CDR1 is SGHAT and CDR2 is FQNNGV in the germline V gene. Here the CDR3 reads CASSTRGTQYF. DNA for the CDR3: TGTGCCAGCAGCACACGCGGGACCCAGTACTTC.

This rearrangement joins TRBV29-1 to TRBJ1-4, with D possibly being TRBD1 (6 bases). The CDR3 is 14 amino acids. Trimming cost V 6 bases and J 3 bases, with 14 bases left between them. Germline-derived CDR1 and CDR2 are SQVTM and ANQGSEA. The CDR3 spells CSVPMDSANEKLFF. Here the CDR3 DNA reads TGCAGCGTGCCGATGGACAGTGCTAATGAAAAACTGTTTTTT.

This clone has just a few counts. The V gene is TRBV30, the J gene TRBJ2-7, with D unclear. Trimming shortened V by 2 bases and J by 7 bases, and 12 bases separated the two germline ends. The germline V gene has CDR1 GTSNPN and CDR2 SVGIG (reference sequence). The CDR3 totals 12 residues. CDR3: CAWSLRPGEQYF. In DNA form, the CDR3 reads TGTGCCTGGAGTCTCCGACCCGGAGAGCAGTACTTC.

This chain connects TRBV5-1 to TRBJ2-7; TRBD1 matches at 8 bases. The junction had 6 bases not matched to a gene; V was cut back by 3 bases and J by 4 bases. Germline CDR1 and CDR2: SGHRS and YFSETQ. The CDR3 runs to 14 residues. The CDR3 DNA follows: TGCGCCAGCAGCTGGAAAGACAGGGGTTACGAGCAGTACTTC. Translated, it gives CASSWKDRGYEQYF.

CDR3 sequence reads: CAWSRGTDYEQYF. The DNA for the CDR3 is TGTGCCTGGAGTAGGGGGACAGACTACGAGCAGTACTTC. The V call is TRBV30, the J call TRBJ2-7; TRBD1 agrees at 7 bases. The trim removed 2 bases at V and 3 bases at J, leaving 4 bases unmatched. Germline V gene data show CDR1 as GTSNPN and CDR2 as SVGIG (reference sequence). This CDR3 region has 13 residues.

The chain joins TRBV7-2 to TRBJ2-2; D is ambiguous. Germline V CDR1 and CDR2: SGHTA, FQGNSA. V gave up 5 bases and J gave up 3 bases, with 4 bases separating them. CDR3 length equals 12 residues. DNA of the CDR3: TGTGCCAGCAGCCCATACACCGGGGAGCTGTTTTTT. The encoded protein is CASSPYTGELFF.

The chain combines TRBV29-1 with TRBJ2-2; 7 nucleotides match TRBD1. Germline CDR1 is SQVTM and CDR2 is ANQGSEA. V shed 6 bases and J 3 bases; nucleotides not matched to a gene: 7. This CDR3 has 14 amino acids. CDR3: CSVLTGTDTGELFF. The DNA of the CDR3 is TGCAGCGTATTAACCGGGACAGACACCGGGGAGCTGTTTTTT.

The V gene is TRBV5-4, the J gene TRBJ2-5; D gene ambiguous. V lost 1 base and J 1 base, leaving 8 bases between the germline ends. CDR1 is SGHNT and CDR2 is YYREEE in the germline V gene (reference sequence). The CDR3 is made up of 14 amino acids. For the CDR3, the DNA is TGTGCCAGCAGCTTGCCAGATGGCCAAGAGACCCAGTACTTC. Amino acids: CASSLPDGQETQYF.

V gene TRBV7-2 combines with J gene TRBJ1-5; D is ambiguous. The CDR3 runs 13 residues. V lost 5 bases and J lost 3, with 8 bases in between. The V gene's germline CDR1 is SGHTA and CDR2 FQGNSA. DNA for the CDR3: TGTGCCAGCAGCGTAGAGTCCAATCAGCCCCAGCATTTT. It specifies CASSVESNQPQHF.

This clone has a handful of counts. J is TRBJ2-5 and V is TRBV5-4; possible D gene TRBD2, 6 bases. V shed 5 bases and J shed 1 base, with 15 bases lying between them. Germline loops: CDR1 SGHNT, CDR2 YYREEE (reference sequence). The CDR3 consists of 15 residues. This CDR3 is CASRPGRGLQETQYF. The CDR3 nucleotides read TGTGCCAGCAGACCGGGGCGGGGCCTCCAAGAGACCCAGTACTTC. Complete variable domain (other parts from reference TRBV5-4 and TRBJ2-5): ETGVTQSPTHLIKTRGQQVTLRCSSQSGHNTVSWYQQALGQGPQFIFQYYREEENGRGNFPPRFSGLQFPNYSSELNVNALELDDSALYLCASRPGRGLQETQYFGPGTRLLVL.

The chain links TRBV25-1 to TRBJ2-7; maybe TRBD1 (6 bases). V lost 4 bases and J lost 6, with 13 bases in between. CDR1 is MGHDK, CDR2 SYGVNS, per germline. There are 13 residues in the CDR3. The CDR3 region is CASSAQGSSEQYF. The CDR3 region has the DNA TGTGCCAGCAGTGCCCAGGGGAGCAGCGAGCAGTACTTC.

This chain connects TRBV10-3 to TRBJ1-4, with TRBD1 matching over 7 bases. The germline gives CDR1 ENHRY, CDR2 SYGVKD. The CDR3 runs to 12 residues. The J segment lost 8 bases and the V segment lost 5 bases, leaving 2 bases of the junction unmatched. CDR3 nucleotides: TGTGCCATCAGTACAGGGGAAGAAAAACTGTTTTTT. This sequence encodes CAISTGEEKLFF.

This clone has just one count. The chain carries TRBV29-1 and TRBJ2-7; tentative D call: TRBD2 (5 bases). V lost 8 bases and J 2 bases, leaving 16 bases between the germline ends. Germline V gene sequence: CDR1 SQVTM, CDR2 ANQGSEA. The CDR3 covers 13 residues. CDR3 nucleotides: TGCAGCTGCCTCCGGGAACCCACCTACGAGCAGTACTTC. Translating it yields CSCLREPTYEQYF.